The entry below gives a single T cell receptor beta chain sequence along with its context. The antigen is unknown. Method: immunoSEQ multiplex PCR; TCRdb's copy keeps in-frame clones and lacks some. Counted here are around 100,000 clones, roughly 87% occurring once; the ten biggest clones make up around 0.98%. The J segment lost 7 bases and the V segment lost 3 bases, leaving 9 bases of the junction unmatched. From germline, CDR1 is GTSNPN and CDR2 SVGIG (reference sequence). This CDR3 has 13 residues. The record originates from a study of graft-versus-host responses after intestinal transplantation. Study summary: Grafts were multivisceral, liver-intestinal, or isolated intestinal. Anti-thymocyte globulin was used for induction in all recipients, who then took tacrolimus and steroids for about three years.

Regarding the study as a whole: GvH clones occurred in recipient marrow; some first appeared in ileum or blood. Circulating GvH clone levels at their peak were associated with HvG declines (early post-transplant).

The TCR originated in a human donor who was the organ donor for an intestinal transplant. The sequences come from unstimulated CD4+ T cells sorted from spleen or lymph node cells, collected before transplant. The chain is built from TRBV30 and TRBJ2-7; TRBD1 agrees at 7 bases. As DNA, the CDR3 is TGTGCCTGGAGCGAACAGGGGTGGAGGGAGCAGTACTTC. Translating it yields CAWSEQGWREQYF.